The 20 T cell receptor beta chains listed next were all sequenced from one sample in a study of control samples from healthy donors and cancer patients. Data came from immunoSEQ multiplex PCR; TCRdb stores just in-frame clones and leaves some out. The sample lists about 120,000 clones, 88% seen once, with around 2.5% in the top ten. Sequenced material: blood. The receptors derive from a woman in her 70s in good health.

The CDR3, as DNA: TGCGCCAGCAGCTTGCCCGAAGGGGCCACCGGGGAGCTGTTTTTT. Amino acids: CASSLPEGATGELFF. This rearrangement joins TRBV5-1 to TRBJ2-2; D perhaps matches TRBD1 (5 bases). V was cut by 1 base and J by 4 bases, with 11 bases left in between. CDR1 SGHRS and CDR2 YFSETQ come from the germline V gene. The CDR3 covers 15 residues.

The rearrangement uses TRBV3-1 (or the pseudogene TRBV3-2) and TRBJ2-1, with 10 positions matching TRBD2. Germline loops: CDR1 LGHDT, CDR2 YNNKEL (reference sequence). This CDR3 contains 17 residues. J gave up 7 bases and V 0 bases, and 9 bases lay outside the gene matches. CDR3 sequence reads: CASSQDRASGGPNEQFF. The CDR3 DNA reads as TGTGCCAGCAGCCAAGATCGGGCTAGCGGGGGCCCGAATGAGCAGTTCTTC.

The chain couples TRBV21-1 to TRBJ1-5. TRBV21-1 is reported as a pseudogene. The CDR3 is 17 residues long. DNA for the CDR3: TGTGCCAGCACCATAACGTATCGAGTGGCTCACGAGCAGCCCCAGCATTTT. As protein: CASTITYRVAHEQPQHF.

This chain joins TRBV6-5 and TRBJ1-5; 10 positions match TRBD1. The CDR3 has 15 amino acids. V lost 7 bases and J lost 7; bases outside the gene matches: 10. Germline CDR1 MNHEY, CDR2 SVGAGI. CDR3 residues: CASTQGQGGTQPQHF. CDR3 sequence (DNA): TGTGCCAGCACCCAAGGACAGGGGGGGACCCAGCCCCAGCATTTT.

The V gene is TRBV5-1, the J gene TRBJ2-7, with 8 bases that match TRBD2. This CDR3 is built from 16 residues. Per the germline V gene, CDR1 is SGHRS and CDR2 is YFSETQ. Losses at the gene ends were 4 bases for V and 0 bases for J; bases not matched to a gene: 9. CDR3 protein: CASSESLAVSSYEQYF. The CDR3 region has the DNA TGCGCCAGCAGCGAATCACTAGCGGTGAGCTCCTACGAGCAGTACTTC.

The CDR3 nucleotides are TGTGCCAGCCGAAAATTCGACAGGGGAAATGAAAAACTGTTTTTT. Translating gives CASRKFDRGNEKLFF. The chain uses TRBV19 and TRBJ1-4, with 8 bases aligning to TRBD1. The CDR3 contains 15 residues. The germline CDR1 and CDR2 sequences are LNHDA and SQIVND (reference sequence). Trimming at V came to 9 bases and at J to 5 bases, leaving 11 bases not matched to a gene.

This clone was detected only a few times. V usage is TRBV18 and J usage is TRBJ1-6, with D uncertain. This CDR3 comprises 14 residues. CDR1 is KGHSH, CDR2 LQKENI, per germline. Trimming left V 6 bases short and J 7 bases short, with 13 bases between. This CDR3 is CASSVDVVNSPLHF. For the CDR3, the DNA is TGTGCCAGCTCTGTGGACGTAGTGAATTCACCCCTCCACTTT.

This chain uses TRBV25-1 with TRBJ1-3; D is perhaps TRBD1 (5 bases). The CDR3 spans 15 residues. Trimming took off 2 bases at V and 4 bases at J, with 12 bases between the two ends. Germline V CDR1 and CDR2: MGHDK, SYGVNS. The CDR3 reads CASSEAGNGGNTIYF. DNA for the CDR3: TGTGCCAGCAGTGAAGCAGGGAATGGAGGAAACACCATATATTTT.

V gene TRBV4-2 combines with J gene TRBJ1-4; the match to TRBD1 covers 8 bases. J lost 14 bases, V lost 0 bases, and 8 bases had no gene match. Germline CDR1 reads LGHNA; CDR2 reads YNFKEQ. The CDR3 runs to 14 residues. CDR3: CASSQEAAGTGLFF. The CDR3 DNA reads TGTGCCAGCAGCCAAGAAGCGGCCGGGACAGGCCTGTTTTTT.

The chain combines TRBV20-1 with TRBJ2-1; a weak D match, TRBD1 (5 bases). The germline gives CDR1 DFQATT, CDR2 SNEGSKA (reference sequence). The length of the CDR3 is 10 residues. In nucleotides, the CDR3 is TGCAGCTGGGGCATGGATGAGCAGTTCTTC. Its translation: CSWGMDEQFF.

This chain connects TRBV27 to TRBJ1-5; possible D gene TRBD1, 6 bases. The V end was cut by 5 bases, the J end by 7 bases, with 15 bases between. This CDR3 has 14 residues. The germline V gene encodes CDR1 MNHEY and CDR2 SMNVEV (reference sequence). The CDR3 bases are TGTGCCAGCAGTCCTTCGACAGGTTGGCAGCCCCAGCATTTT. The encoded protein is CASSPSTGWQPQHF.

The chain recombines TRBV29-1 with TRBJ2-1; 7 nucleotides line up with TRBD1. V lost 5 bases and J lost 1; bases outside the gene matches: 8. Germline V CDR1 and CDR2: SQVTM, ANQGSEA. This CDR3 is 15 amino acids long. The CDR3 region has the DNA TGCAGCGTTAAGCAGGGGGTAGGGTCCTACAATGAGCAGTTCTTC. It encodes CSVKQGVGSYNEQFF.

This chain connects TRBV3-1 (or the pseudogene TRBV3-2) to TRBJ1-1; TRBD1 is a possible D gene (6 bases). Trimming cost V 3 bases and J 0 bases, with 14 bases left between them. Germline assignment: CDR1 LGHDT and CDR2 YNNKEL (reference sequence). The CDR3 is 16 amino acids. The CDR3 protein is CASSHTRTVMNTEAFF. The CDR3 bases are TGTGCCAGCAGCCACACAAGGACAGTCATGAACACTGAAGCTTTCTTT.

V usage is TRBV7-4 and J usage is TRBJ1-5; a weak D match, TRBD1 (6 bases). The CDR3 is made up of 15 amino acids. Germline-derived CDR1 and CDR2 are SGHVT and SQSDAQ. The V gene lost 5 bases and the J gene lost 3 bases, with 14 bases spanning the gap. The CDR3 sequence is CASSKNRVVNQPQHF. The CDR3 DNA reads as TGTGCCAGCAGCAAAAACAGGGTTGTCAATCAGCCCCAGCATTTT. The variable domain in full, completed from reference TRBV7-4 and TRBJ1-5, reads GAGVSQSPRYKVAKRGRDVALRCDSISGHVTLYWYRQTLGQGSEVLTYSQSDAQRDKSGRPSGRFSAERPERSVSTLKIQRTEQGDSAVYLCASSKNRVVNQPQHFGDGTRLSIL.

There are a few counts of this clone. The chain carries TRBV19 and TRBJ1-2; 7 bases line up with TRBD1. The CDR3 contains 14 residues. V lost 4 bases to trimming and J lost 8 bases; unmatched junction nucleotides: 10. Germline V gene lookup returns CDR1 LNHDA and CDR2 SQIVND (reference sequence). CDR3 sequence: CASSKDRFLLGYTF. As DNA, the CDR3 is TGTGCCAGTAGTAAGGACAGGTTCCTCTTAGGCTACACCTTC.

CDR3 protein: CASRLKGAREQYF. DNA for the CDR3: TGTGCCAGCAGACTTAAGGGGGCCAGGGAGCAGTACTTC. The chain has TRBV27 and TRBJ2-7; 7 bases are a match to TRBD1. This CDR3 region has 13 residues. V lost 6 bases and J lost 7; bases outside the gene matches: 9. Germline loops: CDR1 MNHEY, CDR2 SMNVEV (reference sequence).

This clone was counted a single time. This sequence joins TRBV7-6 and TRBJ1-4; 12 bases line up with TRBD1. The CDR3 spans 16 residues. In germline, CDR1 is SGHVS, CDR2 FNYEAQ. Trimming took 5 bases from V and 6 from J; bases not matched to a gene: 7. CDR3 nucleotides: TGTGCCAGCAGCCCGGGGACAGGGGGCGCTTATGAAAAACTGTTTTTT. Protein product: CASSPGTGGAYEKLFF.

The chain uses TRBV9 and TRBJ1-6; TRBD1 matches at 12 bases. V was pared by 5 bases and J by 6 bases, with 6 bases of the junction left unmatched. Per the germline V gene, CDR1 is SGDLS and CDR2 is YYNGEE. The CDR3 spans 16 residues. The DNA of the CDR3 is TGTGCCAGCAGTCAGGGACAGGGGGCTGGTAATTCACCCCTCCACTTT. Its protein is CASSQGQGAGNSPLHF. The variable domain in full, completed from reference TRBV9 and TRBJ1-6, reads DSGVTQTPKHLITATGQRVTLRCSPRSGDLSVYWYQQSLDQGLQFLIQYYNGEERAKGNILERFSAQQFPDLHSELNLSSLELGDSALYFCASSQGQGAGNSPLHFGNGTRLTVT.

The J gene is TRBJ1-2, the V gene TRBV5-8; D may be TRBD1 (5 bases). The V and J ends lost 2 bases and 9 bases respectively, with 11 bases between them. Germline V gene lookup returns CDR1 SGHTS and CDR2 YDEGEE. The CDR3 consists of 12 residues. Written as DNA, the CDR3 is TGTGCCAGCAGCTTCCCCCCAGGGAGCTACACCTTC. Its translation: CASSFPPGSYTF.

The chain carries TRBV19 and TRBJ1-1; maybe TRBD1 (5 bases). CDR3 length: 14 amino acids. Germline V lookup: CDR1 LNHDA, CDR2 SQIVND (reference sequence). V dropped 3 bases and J dropped 5 bases, with 13 bases sitting between them. The CDR3 DNA follows: TGTGCCAGTAGTATTACAGGAGTAGGGACTGAAGCTTTCTTT. Encoded protein: CASSITGVGTEAFF.